This T cell receptor beta chain emerged from a study of T cell responses to AZD1222 COVID-19 vaccine. The study, taken as a whole, reports: It was only after the peak T cell response that any repertoires were sampled. Spike-specific TCR breadth and depth both grew after two AZD1222 doses. Baseline testing showed seropositivity in only a handful of AZD1222 recipients.

Clones were read by immunoSEQ multiplex PCR, and TCRdb kept only the in-frame ones, dropping some. The data contain under 200,000 clones, about 92% of them singletons. With regard to this clone: Its cognate antigen is unknown.

The CDR3 sequence is 16 residues long. CDR1 PRHDT and CDR2 FYEKMQ come from the germline V gene (reference sequence). Trimming cost V 5 bases and J 1 base, with 17 bases left between them. J is TRBJ2-5 and V is TRBV13; D uncertain. The source material was peripheral blood, sampled on day 0 of MenACWY control vaccination. This receptor was taken from an adult in good health. The CDR3 sequence is CASSLFGRVSQETQYF. The CDR3 region has the DNA TGTGCCAGCAGCCTCTTCGGTCGCGTGTCCCAAGAGACCCAGTACTTC.